The clone carrying this T cell receptor beta chain was found a few times. The data are from a study of T-cell reconstitution after alpha-beta-depleted transplantation in children. A library of TCRbeta sequences, prepared with unique molecular identifiers, was generated. TCRdb re-derived calls from the PCR reads in MiXCR, one entry per CDR3 protein. Of approximately 350,000 distinct CDR3 sequences listed, about 14% are singletons. The TCR originated in a human donor who donated a stem cell graft to a child with Fanconi anemia. The starting material was PBMCs, obtained from the stem cell graft.

The CDR3 reads CASSLDRWATQYF. CDR3 sequence (DNA): TGTGCCAGCAGCTTGGACAGGTGGGCGACGCAGTATTTT. This chain links TRBV5-5 with TRBJ2-3, with D possibly matching TRBD1 (5 bases). V was shortened by 0 bases and J by 9 bases, with 11 bases between the two germline ends. The CDR3 totals 13 residues. Germline CDR1 is SGHKS and CDR2 is YYEKEE (reference sequence).